This record covers a single T cell receptor (beta chain). This entry belongs to a study of blood T cell repertoires in COVID-19. Whole-study context: The study drew acute and convalescent COVID-19 samples from the United States, Italy and Spain. Sources were T cells, B-cell-depleted T cells, or PBMCs; the material itself was cDNA or gDNA.

Authors' data handling: How many nucleated cells were present was estimated from reference gene primer amplification. Sequenced by immunoSEQ multiplex PCR; TCRdb stores in-frame clones only, minus some. V, J and clone size are taken as reported in that table, and D and trimming were inferred from the DNA itself. This table has over 150,000 clones, approximately 87% appearing once. Germline values: CDR1 SGHNT, CDR2 YYREEE (reference sequence). The CDR3 is 17 residues long. Losses at the gene ends were 3 bases for V and 10 bases for J; bases not matched to a gene: 15. Material: peripheral blood. This rearrangement joins TRBV5-4 to TRBJ1-6, with 8 bases aligning to TRBD1. The source is a man between 70 and 80 years old with active or convalescent COVID-19. CDR3 loop: CASSSGTGASSESPLHF. CDR3 coding DNA: TGTGCCAGCAGCTCCGGGACAGGCGCTTCCTCGGAGTCACCCCTCCACTTT.